The 27 T cell receptor beta chains below were found in one sample sequenced in a study of graft-versus-host responses after intestinal transplantation. For these receptors, no antigen is known. Sequencing was performed with immunoSEQ multiplex PCR; in TCRdb, only in-frame clones are kept and a portion is missing. This table has roughly 89,000 clones, 80% to 95% appearing once. Sample: unstimulated CD4+ T cells sorted from spleen or lymph node cells, taken before intestinal transplant. These TCRs come from a human donor who received an intestinal transplant.

This rearrangement joins TRBV11-2 to TRBJ2-5; 7 nucleotides match TRBD1. This CDR3 region has 14 residues. Germline V gene data show CDR1 as SGHAT and CDR2 as FQNNGV. J lost 5 bases, V lost 4 bases, and 7 bases had no gene match. The CDR3 DNA follows: TGTGCCAGCAGCTACGCACAGGGGTGGGAGACCCAGTACTTC. It translates to CASSYAQGWETQYF.

This rearrangement joins TRBV12-5 to TRBJ2-5; 9 bases are a match to TRBD2. Germline values: CDR1 LGHNT, CDR2 FRNRAP. J lost 5 bases, V lost 4 bases, and 14 bases had no gene match. The length of the CDR3 is 17 residues. The CDR3 DNA follows: TGTGCTAGTGGTTCGTCGTGGCGGGAGGGCCGAAAGGAGACCCAGTACTTC. Its protein product is CASGSSWREGRKETQYF.

The genes are TRBV5-1 and TRBJ2-1; D not certain. V gave up 0 bases and J gave up 0 bases, with 7 bases separating them. CDR3 length: 15 residues. From germline, CDR1 is SGHRS and CDR2 YFSETQ. CDR3 sequence: CASSLELSSYNEQFF. CDR3 DNA: TGCGCCAGCAGCTTGGAACTGAGCTCCTACAATGAGCAGTTCTTC. The whole variable domain, remainder taken from reference TRBV5-1 and TRBJ2-1, is KAGVTQTPRYLIKTRGQQVTLSCSPISGHRSVSWYQQTPGQGLQFLFEYFSETQRNKGNFPGRFSGRQFSNSRSEMNVSTLELGDSALYLCASSLELSSYNEQFFGPGTRLTVL.

V and J are TRBV6-5 and TRBJ2-7; D gene uncertain. This CDR3 contains 15 residues. Germline V lookup: CDR1 MNHEY, CDR2 SVGAGI. V was pared by 4 bases and J by 2 bases, with 15 bases between. The CDR3 spells CASSSQVRVPYEQYF. The CDR3 DNA reads as TGTGCCAGCAGTTCCCAAGTACGCGTCCCCTACGAGCAGTACTTC.

This clone appeared a few times. CDR3 amino acids: CASSPLSTPGEKLFF. CDR3 sequence (DNA): TGTGCCAGCAGCCCCTTATCCACCCCGGGGGAAAAACTGTTTTTT. V usage is TRBV6-5 and J usage is TRBJ1-4; D unclear. The germline V gene has CDR1 MNHEY and CDR2 SVGAGI. The germline V and J ends were trimmed by 6 bases and 8 bases, with 19 bases remaining between them. The CDR3 has 15 amino acids.

The chain recombines TRBV2 with TRBJ2-7, with 12 bases that match TRBD2. CDR3 length equals 15 residues. Germline CDR1 SNHLY, CDR2 FYNNEI. V was clipped by 3 bases and J by 1 base; unmatched bases: 1. Here the CDR3 reads CASSDGLAGSYEQYF. Written as DNA, the CDR3 is TGTGCCAGCAGTGACGGACTAGCGGGGTCCTACGAGCAGTACTTC.

The chain combines TRBV6-5 with TRBJ1-1, with D unclear. Germline V gene lookup returns CDR1 MNHEY and CDR2 SVGAGI. The CDR3 covers 14 residues. Deletions cut 4 bases from V and 1 base from J, with 10 bases between. The CDR3 protein is CASSWRGPNTEAFF. CDR3 nucleotides: TGTGCCAGCAGTTGGCGCGGGCCGAACACTGAAGCTTTCTTT.

This clone was observed a few times. The rearrangement links TRBV10-3 to TRBJ1-2; 7 bases are shared with TRBD1. The CDR3 length is 13 residues. Germline CDR1 is ENHRY and CDR2 is SYGVKD. The J segment lost 3 bases and the V segment lost 6 bases, leaving 4 bases of the junction unmatched. The CDR3 loop is CAIRTGSDYGYTF. CDR3 bases: TGTGCCATCAGGACAGGGTCAGACTATGGCTACACCTTC.

The V and J genes are TRBV7-2 and TRBJ1-3, with a tentative D call TRBD1 (5 bases). CDR3 length equals 16 residues. Germline V gives CDR1 SGHTA, CDR2 FQGNSA. The ends were cut back, 5 bases at V and 2 bases at J, with 16 bases in the middle. DNA for the CDR3: TGTGCCAGCAGCCCGATGGGGGGACTTCCTGGAAACACCATATATTTT. It is translated as CASSPMGGLPGNTIYF.

The CDR3 nucleotides are TGTGCCAGCAGCGTAGCGGAGTACACCGGGGAGCTGTTTTTT. Residues: CASSVAEYTGELFF. The rearrangement joins TRBV9 to TRBJ2-2; no clear D gene. Germline lookup yields CDR1 SGDLS and CDR2 YYNGEE. The length of the CDR3 is 14 residues. The ends were cut back, 0 bases at V and 3 bases at J, with 6 bases in the middle.

The rearrangement uses TRBV10-3 and TRBJ2-2; D perhaps matches TRBD1 (6 bases). Germline V gene lookup returns CDR1 ENHRY and CDR2 SYGVKD. CDR3 length: 14 amino acids. The V and J ends lost 6 bases and 8 bases respectively, with 16 bases between them. The CDR3 DNA reads TGTGCCATCAGGGAGACAGGATCACAGGGGGAGCTGTTTTTT. Translation gives CAIRETGSQGELFF.

The chain couples TRBV29-1 to TRBJ2-3, with 7 positions matching TRBD2. Germline V gene lookup returns CDR1 SQVTM and CDR2 ANQGSEA. V trimming: 6 bases; J trimming: 6 bases; junction bases outside the gene matches: 3. The CDR3 loop spans 11 amino acids. CDR3 nucleotide sequence: TGCAGCGTCGGGGGGTGGGATACGCAGTATTTT. Encoded protein: CSVGGWDTQYF.

The chain uses TRBV23-1 and TRBJ1-5; 8 positions match TRBD1. TRBV23-1 is classed as an ORF, of uncertain function. V lost 4 bases to trimming and J lost 3 bases; unmatched junction nucleotides: 8. The length of the CDR3 is 16 residues. CDR3 DNA sequence: TGCGCCAGCAGTCCCCGAGGACAGGGAGCCAATCAGCCCCAGCATTTT. Translating gives CASSPRGQGANQPQHF.

The chain joins TRBV19 to TRBJ1-1; 8 positions agree with TRBD1. After removal of 7 bases from V and 0 bases from J, the junction contained 13 bases not matched to a gene. The CDR3 is 17 amino acids. Germline V gene sequence: CDR1 LNHDA, CDR2 SQIVND (reference sequence). CDR3 coding DNA: TGTGCCAGTAATTATCCCAGGGGGCTTTCCATGAACACTGAAGCTTTCTTT. Its protein is CASNYPRGLSMNTEAFF. Together with reference TRBV19 and TRBJ1-1, the CDR3 gives the full variable domain: DGGITQSPKYLFRKEGQNVTLSCEQNLNHDAMYWYRQDPGQGLRLIYYSQIVNDFQKGDIAEGYSVSREKKESFPLTVTSAQKNPTAFYLCASNYPRGLSMNTEAFFGQGTRLTVV.

This chain links TRBV5-3 with TRBJ2-7; 13 bases match TRBD2. TRBV5-3 is known as an ORF, though its function is uncertain. J was trimmed by 5 bases and V by 8 bases; bases with no gene match: 7. The CDR3 has 14 residues. The CDR3 DNA is TGTGCCAGGCCGACTAGCGGGAGGTCCCACGAGCAGTACTTC. Translating it yields CARPTSGRSHEQYF.

The chain carries TRBV19 and TRBJ1-2; D gene ambiguous. The V gene lost 3 bases and the J gene lost 2 bases, with 10 bases spanning the gap. Germline assignment: CDR1 LNHDA and CDR2 SQIVND (reference sequence). This CDR3 is 14 amino acids long. CDR3 residues: CASSIGGKNYGYTF. CDR3 nucleotides: TGTGCCAGTAGTATTGGAGGGAAGAACTATGGCTACACCTTC.

This chain uses TRBV28 with TRBJ1-6; TRBD1 agrees at 7 bases. Germline V gene lookup returns CDR1 MDHEN and CDR2 SYDVKM. With V trimmed by 5 bases and J by 7 bases, 11 bases remained unmatched. The CDR3 sequence is 16 residues long. CDR3 nucleotide sequence: TGTGCCAGCAGTACGGGACAGCTATTTGGGAATTCACCCCTCCACTTT. It is translated as CASSTGQLFGNSPLHF.

The chain recombines TRBV6-4 with TRBJ2-7; 9 nucleotides agree with TRBD1. This CDR3 is built from 16 residues. The germline V gene has CDR1 MRHNA and CDR2 SNTAGT. The junction had 13 bases not matched to a gene; V was cut back by 7 bases and J by 3 bases. The DNA for the CDR3 is TGTGCCAGCATGAGCAAGACAGGGGGGGGGTACTACGAGCAGTACTTC. Its translation: CASMSKTGGGYYEQYF.

The V and J genes are TRBV5-1 and TRBJ2-3, with 13 bases fitting TRBD2. Germline V CDR1 and CDR2: SGHRS, YFSETQ. The V segment lost 3 bases and the J segment 5 bases; nucleotides outside the gene matches: 6. The CDR3 runs to 16 residues. CDR3 in amino acids: CASSSQTSGRVDTQYF. The DNA for the CDR3 is TGCGCCAGCAGCTCCCAAACTAGCGGGAGGGTAGATACGCAGTATTTT.

This chain links TRBV5-1 with TRBJ2-3; tentatively, D is TRBD2 (5 bases). CDR1 is SGHRS, CDR2 YFSETQ, per germline. This CDR3 contains 15 residues. The V end was cut by 0 bases, the J end by 0 bases, with 8 bases between. The DNA for the CDR3 is TGCGCCAGCAGCTTGGAAGCGGCAAGCACAGATACGCAGTATTTT. It encodes CASSLEAASTDTQYF.

Only one count was recorded for this clone. V gene TRBV7-7 combines with J gene TRBJ2-1; 7 bases align to TRBD2. There are 19 residues in the CDR3. The germline gives CDR1 SSHAT, CDR2 FNYEAQ (reference sequence). V lost 1 base, J lost 0 bases, and 12 bases stayed unmatched. The CDR3 sequence is CASSLVPSGCGISYNEQFF. CDR3 in DNA: TGTGCCAGCAGCTTAGTACCTAGCGGTTGCGGTATCTCCTACAATGAGCAGTTCTTC.

This rearrangement joins TRBV6-5 to TRBJ2-5; D is ambiguous. CDR1 is MNHEY, CDR2 SVGAGI, per germline. V was trimmed by 7 bases and J by 5 bases, leaving 11 bases between them. The CDR3 extends over 12 amino acids. CDR3 DNA: TGTGCCAGCACCCGGGTGGTCGAGACCCAGTACTTC. Encoded protein: CASTRVVETQYF.

The J gene is TRBJ1-2, the V gene TRBV19; the D gene is possibly TRBD1 (6 bases). This CDR3 comprises 16 residues. V was clipped by 3 bases and J by 2 bases, with 16 bases between them. Germline V CDR1 and CDR2: LNHDA, SQIVND (reference sequence). CDR3: CASSIKLGTLNYGYTF. CDR3 DNA: TGTGCCAGTAGTATTAAACTCGGGACACTGAACTATGGCTACACCTTC.

The V and J genes are TRBV19 and TRBJ1-5; no clear D gene. V was cut by 3 bases and J by 6 bases, with 6 bases left in between. The CDR3 loop spans 12 amino acids. Germline CDR1 reads LNHDA; CDR2 reads SQIVND (reference sequence). The CDR3 protein is CASSMVGQPQHF. Here the CDR3 DNA reads TGTGCCAGTAGTATGGTCGGTCAGCCCCAGCATTTT.

The V and J genes are TRBV5-4 and TRBJ2-5; the D gene is possibly TRBD1 (6 bases). Germline V CDR1 and CDR2: SGHNT, YYREEE (reference sequence). The CDR3 is 15 amino acids. Between the trimmed V and J ends, which lost 3 bases and 2 bases, there was a span of 14 bases. The DNA for the CDR3 is TGTGCCAGCAGCTCCCCGACAGGATCTCAAGAGACCCAGTACTTC. Protein product: CASSSPTGSQETQYF.

This clone appeared a few times. The chain carries TRBV2 and TRBJ1-1; D unresolved. The V end lost 5 bases, the J end lost 1 base, and 8 bases lay between the germline ends. Germline V lookup: CDR1 SNHLY, CDR2 FYNNEI. CDR3 length: 13 amino acids. The CDR3 bases are TGTGCCAGCAGTATAGAAGAGAACACTGAAGCTTTCTTT. It is translated as CASSIEENTEAFF.

This clone was recorded many times. The V and J genes are TRBV10-3 and TRBJ2-1, with TRBD2 matching 15 bases. Germline V gene lookup returns CDR1 ENHRY and CDR2 SYGVKD. CDR3 size: 19 residues. The J segment lost 0 bases and the V segment lost 5 bases, leaving 8 bases of the junction unmatched. CDR3: CAISLGLAGGTSSYNEQFF. CDR3 DNA sequence: TGTGCCATCAGTCTGGGACTAGCGGGAGGCACAAGCTCCTACAATGAGCAGTTCTTC.